This T cell receptor beta chain was sequenced for a study of T cell responses to AZD1222 COVID-19 vaccine. The CDR3 runs 13 residues. Trimming removed 9 bases at V and 4 bases at J, with 15 bases between. With respect to this clone: The target antigen is unknown.

Data came from immunoSEQ multiplex PCR; TCRdb stores just in-frame clones and leaves some out. The sample lists roughly 120,000 clones; about 88% were seen once. Notes on the study in general: The sample set comprised mostly white British donors with more females, and clonal diversity was possibly underestimated. Repertoire sampling occurred only after the peak T cell response. Nearly half of the spike-specific TCRs reportedly recognize variant regions that carry no mutations.

Sequencing was performed on peripheral blood, taken on day 0 of MenACWY control vaccination. V and J are TRBV6-7 and TRBJ1-1, with D hard to call. TRBV6-7 is marked as an open reading frame, function uncertain. The clonotype was recovered from an adult in good health. The CDR3 nucleotides are TGTGCCAGGAGGATTCGACTTGGCACTGAAGCTTTCTTT. Translating gives CARRIRLGTEAFF.